These T cell receptor beta chains were read from a single sample in a study of CD8 T cells in ankylosing spondylitis. From the 5' RACE reads, TCRdb called clonotypes with MiXCR, one entry per CDR3 protein. The sample lists about 52,000 distinct CDR3 sequences; approximately 7% were seen once. Input material: blood, either unsorted or a sorted T cell fraction (not recorded which). Receptor source: a female donor with ankylosing spondylitis or in good health (not recorded which). The CDR3 runs from the conserved cysteine through the conserved F or W. A D gene is named only where the DNA matches it firmly. A row's size may be missing; if present it is once, few, many or a size class.

TRBV7-2	TRBJ2-1	few	TRBD2	CASSFSKGLAGDNEQFF	TGTGCCAGCAGCTTTTCGAAGGGACTAGCGGGGGACAATGAGCAGTTCTTC
TRBV6-2/TRBV6-3	TRBJ2-7	many	.	CASSYQGPLYEQYF	TGTGCCAGCAGTTACCAGGGACCCTTATACGAGCAGTACTTC
TRBV11-2	TRBJ1-1	many	.	CASSLVRAEAFF	TGTGCCAGCAGCTTAGTCAGGGCAGAAGCTTTCTTT
TRBV11-2	TRBJ1-2	many	.	CASSLFEGYGYTF	TGTGCCAGCAGCTTATTCGAGGGTTATGGCTACACCTTC
TRBV6-1	TRBJ2-1	many	TRBD1	CASKEGQGTYNEQFF	TGTGCCAGCAAGGAGGGACAGGGGACCTACAATGAGCAGTTCTTC
TRBV10-3	TRBJ2-1	many	TRBD1	CAIRGQGLNPSSYNEQFF	TGTGCCATCAGGGGACAGGGGCTGAATCCGAGCTCCTACAATGAGCAGTTCTTC
TRBV9	TRBJ1-3	many	.	CASSVGTGPGNTIYF	TGTGCCAGCAGCGTAGGTACAGGGCCTGGAAACACCATATATTTT
TRBV6-5	TRBJ1-2	many	.	CASSHRGGNYGYTF	TGTGCCAGCAGTCATCGAGGAGGGAACTATGGCTACACCTTC
TRBV29-1	TRBJ2-2	many	TRBD1	CSVDGTGGNTGELFF	TGCAGCGTTGACGGGACAGGGGGAAACACCGGGGAGCTGTTTTTT
TRBV5-1	TRBJ2-1	many	.	CASSLVPTSVMNEQFF	TGCGCCAGCAGCTTGGTACCGACTAGTGTTATGAATGAGCAGTTCTTC
TRBV5-1	TRBJ1-1	many	.	CASSLAARPSTEAFF	TGCGCCAGCAGCTTGGCCGCGAGGCCGAGTACTGAAGCTTTCTTT
TRBV28	TRBJ1-2	many	TRBD1	CASSLPPQGVGGYTF	TGTGCCAGCAGTTTACCCCCCCAGGGGGTGGGAGGCTACACCTTC
TRBV19	TRBJ1-1	.	.	CASSITGKVDTEAFF	TGTGCCAGTAGTATCACAGGGAAAGTTGACACTGAAGCTTTCTTT
TRBV3-1	TRBJ1-2	many	TRBD1	CASSQDPGQPNYGYTF	TGTGCCAGCAGCCAAGATCCGGGACAGCCTAACTATGGCTACACCTTC
TRBV7-2	TRBJ1-1	many	.	CAEGGGTEAFF	TGTGCCGAGGGGGGTGGTACTGAAGCTTTCTTT
TRBV3-1	TRBJ1-2	many	.	CASSPSGRGLVYGYTF	TGTGCCAGCAGCCCGAGCGGCAGGGGATTAGTCTATGGCTACACCTTC
TRBV28	TRBJ2-2	many	.	CASTTSLDYTGELFF	TGTGCCAGCACCACCTCCCTAGATTACACCGGGGAGCTGTTTTTT
TRBV5-1	TRBJ2-1	many	.	CASSLDLTEQFF	TGCGCCAGCAGCTTGGACCTCACTGAGCAGTTCTTC
TRBV2	TRBJ2-7	many	.	CASRQFSYEQYF	TGTGCCAGCAGACAGTTCTCCTACGAGCAGTACTTC
TRBV29-1	TRBJ1-1	many	.	CSVAGVNTEAFF	TGCAGCGTGGCCGGGGTGAACACTGAAGCTTTCTTT
TRBV28	TRBJ1-5	many	.	CASSPFWGDSNQPQHF	TGTGCCAGCAGCCCCTTTTGGGGGGATAGCAATCAGCCCCAGCATTTT
TRBV11-2	TRBJ2-1	many	.	CASSLPGTLYNEQFF	TGTGCCAGCAGCTTACCCGGGACACTTTACAATGAGCAGTTCTTC
TRBV20-1	TRBJ2-3	many	TRBD1	CCAREHGTGDRTDTQYF	TGCTGTGCTAGAGAACACGGGACAGGGGATCGCACAGATACGCAGTATTTT
TRBV7-9	TRBJ2-5	.	.	CASSLVPALAQTQYF	TGTGCCAGCAGCTTAGTCCCCGCGCTAGCGCAGACCCAGTACTTC
TRBV5-6	TRBJ2-2	many	TRBD2	CASSLKLAASNTGELFF	TGTGCCAGCAGCCTGAAACTAGCGGCATCGAACACCGGGGAGCTGTTTTTT
TRBV2	TRBJ2-1	many	TRBD2	CASNENSGGPSYNEQFF	TGTGCCAGCAACGAGAATAGCGGGGGCCCCTCCTACAATGAGCAGTTCTTC
TRBV20-1	TRBJ1-2	many	TRBD1	CSARTGSSGYTF	TGCAGTGCCCGGACAGGATCAAGCGGCTACACCTTC
TRBV5-1	TRBJ1-5	many	.	CASRRALDSYSNQPQHF	TGCGCCAGTAGAAGGGCCTTGGACAGCTATAGCAATCAGCCCCAGCATTTT
TRBV5-6	TRBJ1-2	many	TRBD1	CASRTGTGVSQDYGYTF	TGTGCCAGCAGAACCGGGACAGGGGTTTCTCAGGACTATGGCTACACCTTC
TRBV6-1	TRBJ2-1	many	TRBD2	CASSAGLADYNEQFF	TGTGCCAGCAGTGCTGGACTAGCGGATTACAATGAGCAGTTCTTC
TRBV5-1	TRBJ2-1	once	.	CASYSAGIQFF	TGCGCCAGCTACTCGGCGGGGATTCAGTTCTTC
TRBV5-5	TRBJ1-1	many	.	CASSLIPQGNTEAFF	TGTGCCAGCAGCTTGATCCCCCAGGGGAACACTGAAGCTTTCTTT
TRBV29-1	TRBJ1-1	many	.	CSVAAGVFEAFF	TGCAGCGTTGCCGCCGGAGTCTTTGAAGCTTTCTTT
TRBV7-3	TRBJ2-2	many	.	CASSLTASGPGELFF	TGTGCCAGCAGCTTGACAGCCTCGGGCCCCGGGGAGCTGTTTTTT
TRBV6-2/TRBV6-3	TRBJ2-7	.	.	CASSLGWPYEQYF	TGTGCCAGCAGTTTGGGGTGGCCCTACGAGCAGTACTTC
TRBV12-3/TRBV12-4	TRBJ2-2	many	TRBD2	CASSFPPSSGTGELFF	TGTGCCAGCAGTTTCCCGCCTTCTAGCGGCACCGGGGAGCTGTTTTTT
TRBV11-2	TRBJ1-2	.	.	CASSSSTF	TGTGCCAGCAGCTCCTCCACCTTC
TRBV6-2/TRBV6-3	TRBJ2-1	many	.	CASSYRWGTPWSEQFF	TGTGCCAGCAGTTACAGATGGGGGACCCCCTGGTCTGAGCAGTTCTTC
TRBV6-1	TRBJ2-5	many	.	CASSISRGPQETQYF	TGTGCCAGCAGCATAAGCAGGGGACCCCAAGAGACCCAGTACTTC
TRBV5-1	TRBJ2-5	many	.	CASSFRWDQETQYF	TGCGCCAGCAGCTTCAGGTGGGACCAAGAGACCCAGTACTTC
TRBV29-1	TRBJ2-7	many	TRBD1	CSARQGSSYEQYF	TGCAGCGCGCGACAGGGGAGCTCCTACGAGCAGTACTTC
TRBV30	TRBJ1-2	many	.	CAWSIRETYGYTF	TGTGCCTGGAGTATTAGGGAGACCTATGGCTACACCTTC
TRBV28	TRBJ1-1	many	.	CASSVGYLRGNTEAFF	TGTGCCAGCAGCGTAGGGTATTTACGTGGGAACACTGAAGCTTTCTTT
TRBV20-1	TRBJ2-5	.	.	CSAMDRTRGETQYF	TGCAGTGCTATGGACAGAACCCGGGGGGAGACCCAGTACTTC
TRBV20-1	TRBJ1-2	many	.	CSARGDTVQANYGYTF	TGCAGTGCTAGAGGGGATACAGTCCAAGCTAACTATGGCTACACCTTC
TRBV5-5	TRBJ2-1	many	.	CASSGELDRQFF	TGTGCCAGCAGCGGGGAATTGGACAGACAGTTCTTC
TRBV27	TRBJ1-4	many	TRBD1	CASSFRQGRGEKLFF	TGTGCCAGCAGTTTCCGACAGGGAAGAGGTGAAAAACTGTTTTTT
TRBV5-1	TRBJ1-1	many	.	CASMLQTNTEAFF	TGCGCCAGCATGTTACAGACGAACACTGAAGCTTTCTTT
TRBV5-1	TRBJ2-1	many	TRBD1	CASSLGTGRHNEQFF	TGCGCCAGCAGCTTGGGGACAGGGAGGCACAATGAGCAGTTCTTC
TRBV5-1	TRBJ1-1	many	.	CASSSGQPNTEAFF	TGCGCCAGCAGCTCAGGACAGCCGAACACTGAAGCTTTCTTT
TRBV4-1	TRBJ1-6	many	.	CASSQDRVTGSYNSPLHF	TGCGCCAGCAGCCAAGATCGGGTGACTGGGTCCTATAATTCACCCCTCCACTTT
TRBV20-1	TRBJ1-2	.	.	CSVSVQTPGSYGYTF	TGCAGTGTCTCCGTCCAGACCCCGGGTTCCTATGGCTACACCTTC
TRBV12-3/TRBV12-4	TRBJ2-3	many	.	CASSLARTGRATDTQYF	TGTGCCAGCAGTTTAGCTCGGACAGGGAGGGCCACAGATACGCAGTATTTT